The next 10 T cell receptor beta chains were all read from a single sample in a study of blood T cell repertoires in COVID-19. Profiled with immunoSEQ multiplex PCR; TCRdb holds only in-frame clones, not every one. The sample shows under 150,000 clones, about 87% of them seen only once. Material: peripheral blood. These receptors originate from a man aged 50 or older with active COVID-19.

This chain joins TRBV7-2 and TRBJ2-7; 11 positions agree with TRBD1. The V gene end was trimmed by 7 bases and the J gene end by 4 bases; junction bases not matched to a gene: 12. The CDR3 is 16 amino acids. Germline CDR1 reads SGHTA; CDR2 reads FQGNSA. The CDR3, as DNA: TGTGCCAGCAATCCAAGCACCGGGACAGGGGGATACGAGCAGTACTTC. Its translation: CASNPSTGTGGYEQYF.

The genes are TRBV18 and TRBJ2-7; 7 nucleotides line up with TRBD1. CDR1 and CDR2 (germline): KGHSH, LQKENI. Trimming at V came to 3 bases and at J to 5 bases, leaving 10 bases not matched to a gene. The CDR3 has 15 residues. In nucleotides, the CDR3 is TGTGCCAGCTCACCTCGACAGGGAGAGCTTAACGAGCAGTACTTC. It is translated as CASSPRQGELNEQYF.

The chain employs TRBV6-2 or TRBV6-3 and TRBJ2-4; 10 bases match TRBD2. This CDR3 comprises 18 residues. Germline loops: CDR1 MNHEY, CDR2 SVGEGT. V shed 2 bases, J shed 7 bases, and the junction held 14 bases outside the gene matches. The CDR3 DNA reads TGTGCCAGCAGTTACGAGGCTAGCGGGGGTCTCAGCCGGAACATTCAGTACTTC. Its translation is CASSYEASGGLSRNIQYF.

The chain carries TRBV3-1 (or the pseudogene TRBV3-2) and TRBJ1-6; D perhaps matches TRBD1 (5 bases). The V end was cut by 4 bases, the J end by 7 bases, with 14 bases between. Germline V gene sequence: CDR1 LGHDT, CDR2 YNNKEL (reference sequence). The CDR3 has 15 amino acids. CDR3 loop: CASSPGGEINSPLHF. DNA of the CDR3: TGTGCCAGCAGCCCCGGGGGAGAAATAAATTCACCCCTCCACTTT.

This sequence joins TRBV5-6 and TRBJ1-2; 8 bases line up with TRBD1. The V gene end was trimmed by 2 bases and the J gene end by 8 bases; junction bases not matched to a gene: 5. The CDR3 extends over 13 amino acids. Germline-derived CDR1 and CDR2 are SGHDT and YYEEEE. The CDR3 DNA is TGTGCCAGCAGCTTACAGGGGGTGGAGGGCTACACCTTC. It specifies CASSLQGVEGYTF.

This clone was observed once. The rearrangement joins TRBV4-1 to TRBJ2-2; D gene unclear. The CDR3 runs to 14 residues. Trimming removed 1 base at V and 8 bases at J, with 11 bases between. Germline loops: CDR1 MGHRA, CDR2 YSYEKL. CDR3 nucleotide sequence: TGCGCCAGCAGCCAAGGTGCCCTACGGGGGGAGCTGTTTTTT. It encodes CASSQGALRGELFF.

CDR3 sequence reads: CASSQDSFRDRGTDTQYF. The CDR3 region has the DNA TGCGCCAGCAGCCAAGATTCATTCCGGGACAGGGGCACAGATACGCAGTATTTT. The chain links TRBV4-3 to TRBJ2-3, with 9 bases matching TRBD1. V trimming: 0 bases; J trimming: 1 base; junction bases outside the gene matches: 8. Germline CDR1 is LGHNA and CDR2 is YSLEER. There are 18 residues in the CDR3.

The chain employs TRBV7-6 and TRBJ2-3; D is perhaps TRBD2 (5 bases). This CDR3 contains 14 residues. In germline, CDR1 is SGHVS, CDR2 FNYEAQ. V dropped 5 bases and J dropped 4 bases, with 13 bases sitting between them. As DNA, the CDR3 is TGTGCCAGCAGCCGGGGTGGGCCTTCAGATACGCAGTATTTT. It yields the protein CASSRGGPSDTQYF.

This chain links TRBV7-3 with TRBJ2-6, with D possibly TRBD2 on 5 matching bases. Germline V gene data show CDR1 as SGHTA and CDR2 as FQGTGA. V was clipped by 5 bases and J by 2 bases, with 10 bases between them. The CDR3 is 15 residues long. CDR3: CASSPHGAGANVLTF. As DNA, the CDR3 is TGTGCCAGCAGCCCCCACGGGGCTGGGGCCAACGTCCTGACTTTC.

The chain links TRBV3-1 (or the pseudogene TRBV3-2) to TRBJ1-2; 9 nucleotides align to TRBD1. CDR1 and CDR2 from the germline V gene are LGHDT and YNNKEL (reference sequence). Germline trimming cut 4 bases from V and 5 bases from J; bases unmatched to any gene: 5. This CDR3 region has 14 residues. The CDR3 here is CASSPRTGEYGYTF. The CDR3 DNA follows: TGTGCCAGCAGCCCTAGGACAGGGGAATATGGCTACACCTTC.